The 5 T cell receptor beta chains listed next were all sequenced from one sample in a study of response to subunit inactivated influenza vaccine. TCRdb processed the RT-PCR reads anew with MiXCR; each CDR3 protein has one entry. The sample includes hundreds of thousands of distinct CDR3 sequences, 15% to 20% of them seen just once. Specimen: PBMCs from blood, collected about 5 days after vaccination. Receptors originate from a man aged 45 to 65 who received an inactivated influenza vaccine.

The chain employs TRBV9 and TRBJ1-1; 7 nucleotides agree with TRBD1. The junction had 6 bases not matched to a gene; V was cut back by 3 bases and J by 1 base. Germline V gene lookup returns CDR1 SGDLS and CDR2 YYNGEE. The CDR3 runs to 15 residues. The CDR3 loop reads CASSALGTANTEAFF. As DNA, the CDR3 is TGTGCCAGCAGCGCGCTTGGGACAGCGAACACTGAAGCTTTCTTT.

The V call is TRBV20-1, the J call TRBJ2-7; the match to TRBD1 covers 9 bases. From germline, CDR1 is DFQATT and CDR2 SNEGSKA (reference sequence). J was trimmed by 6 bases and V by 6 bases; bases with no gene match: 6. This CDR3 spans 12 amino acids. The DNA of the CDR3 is TGCAGTGCGGGACAGGGTGGATCCGAGCAGTACTTC. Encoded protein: CSAGQGGSEQYF.

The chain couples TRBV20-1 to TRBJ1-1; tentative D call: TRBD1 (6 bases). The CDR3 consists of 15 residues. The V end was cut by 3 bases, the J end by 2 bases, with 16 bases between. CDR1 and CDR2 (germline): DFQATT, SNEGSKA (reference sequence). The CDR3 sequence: CSASKVSGVNTEAFF. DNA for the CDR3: TGCAGTGCTAGTAAGGTCTCAGGGGTTAACACTGAAGCTTTCTTT.

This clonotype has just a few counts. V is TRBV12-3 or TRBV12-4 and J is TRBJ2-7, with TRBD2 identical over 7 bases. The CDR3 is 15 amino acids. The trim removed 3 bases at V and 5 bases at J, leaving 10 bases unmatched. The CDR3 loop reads CASSFTGTTGDEQYF. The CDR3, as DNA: TGTGCCAGCAGTTTTACGGGGACTACTGGAGACGAGCAGTACTTC.

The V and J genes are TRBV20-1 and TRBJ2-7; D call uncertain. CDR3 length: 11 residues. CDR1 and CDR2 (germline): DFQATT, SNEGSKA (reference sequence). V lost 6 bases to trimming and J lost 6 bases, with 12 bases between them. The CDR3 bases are TGCAGTGCCAAGTCCCGTCCCGAGCAGTACTTC. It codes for CSAKSRPEQYF.